These T cell receptor beta chains were read from a single sample in a study of blood T cell repertoires in COVID-19. Assay used: immunoSEQ multiplex PCR; TCRdb lists only in-frame clones, some missing. The table lists 140,000 to 150,000 clones, approximately 80% of them singletons. The sequencing sample was made of peripheral blood. The source is a man between 60 and 70 years old with active or convalescent COVID-19. CDR3s include the opening cysteine and the closing phenylalanine or tryptophan. The order of the fields is CDR3 DNA, CDR3 protein, D gene, V gene, J gene, clone size. D genes are given only for firm matches. Where a row states a size, it is once, few, many or the class of an expanded clone; other rows omit it.

DNA: TGTGCCAGCAGCCTCGGGACAGATCAGCCCCAGCATTTT; CDR3: CASSLGTDQPQHF; D: TRBD1; V: TRBV9; J: TRBJ1-5; size: -
DNA: TGTGCCAGCAGCCCTCCTTCCTCCGGGTACTACGAGCAGTACTTC; CDR3: CASSPPSSGYYEQYF; D: -; V: TRBV6-2/TRBV6-3; J: TRBJ2-7; size: few
DNA: TGTGCCAGCATGTGGGGGGATCATCAGCCCCAGCATTTT; CDR3: CASMWGDHQPQHF; D: -; V: TRBV12-3/TRBV12-4; J: TRBJ1-5; size: -
DNA: TGTGCCAGCAGCTTTACCGGGGGCAATCAGCCCCAGCATTTT; CDR3: CASSFTGGNQPQHF; D: -; V: TRBV5-6; J: TRBJ1-5; size: few
DNA: TGTGCCACCAGTGCGGGCACAGATACGCAGTATTTT; CDR3: CATSAGTDTQYF; D: -; V: TRBV24-1; J: TRBJ2-3; size: -
DNA: TGTGCCAGCAGTTTAATAGATCAGCCCCAGCATTTT; CDR3: CASSLIDQPQHF; D: -; V: TRBV28; J: TRBJ1-5; size: -
DNA: TGTGCCAGCAGCCTATTGGGACACAATAATTCACCCCTCCACTTT; CDR3: CASSLLGHNNSPLHF; D: -; V: TRBV7-2; J: TRBJ1-6; size: -
DNA: TGTGCCAGCAGCACCCAGACTAGCGGTTATTACGAGCAGTACTTC; CDR3: CASSTQTSGYYEQYF; D: TRBD2; V: TRBV7-2; J: TRBJ2-7; size: few
DNA: TGTGCCAGTAGTATAGCCCCTAGCGGGAGTAGGGAGACCCAGTACTTC; CDR3: CASSIAPSGSRETQYF; D: TRBD2; V: TRBV19; J: TRBJ2-5; size: -
DNA: TGTGCCTGGTCGACAGGGGGAATGAATCAGCCCCAGCATTTT; CDR3: CAWSTGGMNQPQHF; D: TRBD1; V: TRBV30; J: TRBJ1-5; size: -
DNA: TGTGCCAGCAGTTACTCGGGGACAGTTGCCGGTGAAAAACTGTTTTTT; CDR3: CASSYSGTVAGEKLFF; D: TRBD1; V: TRBV6-5; J: TRBJ1-4; size: once
DNA: TGCGCCAGCAGCCCGGGACATGAAGCAACTAATGAAAAACTGTTTTTT; CDR3: CASSPGHEATNEKLFF; D: -; V: TRBV5-1; J: TRBJ1-4; size: -
DNA: TGCGCCAGCAGCATCCCGGGAGCGGGGGAAGAGACCCAGTACTTC; CDR3: CASSIPGAGEETQYF; D: TRBD2; V: TRBV5-1; J: TRBJ2-5; size: -
DNA: TGTGCCAGCAGCAGGACAGGGACAGGATCTTTC; CDR3: CASSRTGTGSF; D: TRBD1; V: TRBV11-3; J: TRBJ1-2; size: -
DNA: TGTGCCAGTAGAGGGGGTTATAACTATGGCTACACCTTC; CDR3: CASRGGYNYGYTF; D: -; V: TRBV19; J: TRBJ1-2; size: -
DNA: TGTGCCAGCAGTGAATCCTTAGCGGGAGGGGCCTCGAGGGGGTTCTTC; CDR3: CASSESLAGGASRGFF; D: TRBD2; V: TRBV25-1; J: TRBJ2-1; size: -
DNA: TGCAGCGTCCAACCGGACAGGGTCGGTGGCTACACCTTC; CDR3: CSVQPDRVGGYTF; D: TRBD1; V: TRBV29-1; J: TRBJ1-2; size: -
DNA: TGCGCCAGCAGCCAAGATTTCGGGGAAAGAAATGAGCAGTTCTTC; CDR3: CASSQDFGERNEQFF; D: -; V: TRBV4-3; J: TRBJ2-1; size: -
DNA: TGTGCCTCAGGAGGACAGGGCGCTGGCTACACCTTC; CDR3: CASGGQGAGYTF; D: TRBD1; V: TRBV5-4; J: TRBJ1-2; size: few
DNA: TGTGCCAGCAGCTTATATGGAGTTAATGAAAAACTGTTTTTT; CDR3: CASSLYGVNEKLFF; D: -; V: TRBV7-2; J: TRBJ1-4; size: -
DNA: TGTGCCAGTAGATCACAGAGAAATCAGCCCCAGCATTTT; CDR3: CASRSQRNQPQHF; D: -; V: TRBV19; J: TRBJ1-5; size: -
DNA: TGTGCCAGCAGCTTAGGTCTAGTCGAGCAGTACTTC; CDR3: CASSLGLVEQYF; D: -; V: TRBV11-3; J: TRBJ2-7; size: -
DNA: TGTGCCAGCAGTTTGAGCAGCAATCAGCCCCAGCATTTT; CDR3: CASSLSSNQPQHF; D: -; V: TRBV27; J: TRBJ1-5; size: few
DNA: TGCGCCAGCAGCCAAGCCGTGAGGGAGAACGGTAACGGGGAGCTGTTTTTT; CDR3: CASSQAVRENGNGELFF; D: -; V: TRBV4-1; J: TRBJ2-2; size: -
DNA: TGTGCCAGCAGCTTCGCCCGATTCACAGGGGATAAAGAGACCCAGTACTTC; CDR3: CASSFARFTGDKETQYF; D: TRBD1; V: TRBV11-3; J: TRBJ2-5; size: -
DNA: TGTGCCACCCTCGTGTACACTGAAGCTTTCTTT; CDR3: CATLVYTEAFF; D: -; V: TRBV11-2; J: TRBJ1-1; size: few
DNA: TGTGCCAGCAGTTCAGGCAGAATGAACACTGAAGCTTTCTTT; CDR3: CASSSGRMNTEAFF; D: -; V: TRBV6-5; J: TRBJ1-1; size: -
DNA: TGCAGCGTTGAGCCAGCGGGAGGAAATAACATTCAGTACTTC; CDR3: CSVEPAGGNNIQYF; D: TRBD2; V: TRBV29-1; J: TRBJ2-4; size: -
DNA: TGTGCCAGCGGGCGATCGATGAACACTGAAGCTTTCTTT; CDR3: CASGRSMNTEAFF; D: -; V: TRBV14; J: TRBJ1-1; size: -
DNA: TGTGCCAGCAGTGTGCGGCGGCTACCGAACACCGGGGAGCTGTTTTTT; CDR3: CASSVRRLPNTGELFF; D: -; V: TRBV2; J: TRBJ2-2; size: -
DNA: TGTGCCAGTAGTATGCAATTCTCCCTAGGGACACTCTCTGGGGCCAACGTCCTGACTTTC; CDR3: CASSMQFSLGTLSGANVLTF; D: -; V: TRBV19; J: TRBJ2-6; size: -
DNA: TGTGCCAGCAGCACACATCTTGGCTATGGCTACACCTTC; CDR3: CASSTHLGYGYTF; D: -; V: TRBV14; J: TRBJ1-2; size: -
DNA: TGTGCCAGCGACGATAGGGGGTACTATGGCTACACCTTC; CDR3: CASDDRGYYGYTF; D: -; V: TRBV19; J: TRBJ1-2; size: once
DNA: TGTGCCAGCAGCCCCGGACAGAGAACACATAACTATGGCTACACCTTC; CDR3: CASSPGQRTHNYGYTF; D: -; V: TRBV7-2; J: TRBJ1-2; size: -
DNA: TGTGCCAGCAGCCTAGCGGGAGAGACATACAATGAGCAGTTCTTC; CDR3: CASSLAGETYNEQFF; D: TRBD2; V: TRBV7-8; J: TRBJ2-1; size: many
DNA: TGTGCCAGTAGGACAGACAATGAAAAACTGTTTTTT; CDR3: CASRTDNEKLFF; D: -; V: TRBV19; J: TRBJ1-4; size: -
DNA: TGTGCCAGCAGCTCGAGAGGGGGGGACACTGAAGCTTTCTTT; CDR3: CASSSRGGDTEAFF; D: -; V: TRBV7-2; J: TRBJ1-1; size: -
DNA: TGTGCCACAGGACAGGGGGGCCTGGGAGAGACCCAGTACTTC; CDR3: CATGQGGLGETQYF; D: TRBD1; V: TRBV24-1; J: TRBJ2-5; size: once
DNA: TGTGCCAGCAGCTTAATTGGGGCCGGTTGGGGCTACACCTTC; CDR3: CASSLIGAGWGYTF; D: -; V: TRBV7-9; J: TRBJ1-2; size: -
DNA: TGCGCCAGCAGCTTGACTCGCTTATCCTACAATGAGCAGTTCTTC; CDR3: CASSLTRLSYNEQFF; D: -; V: TRBV5-1; J: TRBJ2-1; size: -
DNA: TGTGCCAGCAGCCTGACGGACAGCTCCTATGGCTACACCTTC; CDR3: CASSLTDSSYGYTF; D: -; V: TRBV3-1/TRBV3-2; J: TRBJ1-2; size: -
DNA: TGTGCCAGCAGATCGGGACAGATCGGCACAGATACGCAGTATTTT; CDR3: CASRSGQIGTDTQYF; D: TRBD1; V: TRBV6-5; J: TRBJ2-3; size: -
DNA: TGTGCCAGCAGTCCGCCCGCTAGCGCAAAAGGTGAGCAGTTCTTC; CDR3: CASSPPASAKGEQFF; D: -; V: TRBV5-8; J: TRBJ2-1; size: -
DNA: TGTGCCAGCAGCTTTCAGGACTCGTCCTACAATGAGCAGTTCTTC; CDR3: CASSFQDSSYNEQFF; D: -; V: TRBV11-2; J: TRBJ2-1; size: -
DNA: TGTGCCAGCAGCGTAGAAGGGGGCTCACCCCTCCACTTT; CDR3: CASSVEGGSPLHF; D: TRBD1; V: TRBV9; J: TRBJ1-6; size: -
DNA: TGTGCCACCAGTGATTGGCAGGGGGCAAGCAATGAGCAGTTCTTC; CDR3: CATSDWQGASNEQFF; D: TRBD1; V: TRBV24-1; J: TRBJ2-1; size: -
DNA: TGTGCCAGCTCACCAGGGGCCACTGAAGCTTTCTTT; CDR3: CASSPGATEAFF; D: -; V: TRBV18; J: TRBJ1-1; size: -
DNA: TGTGCCAGCAACCCCCGGGACAGGGGAACCTATGGCTACACCTTC; CDR3: CASNPRDRGTYGYTF; D: TRBD1; V: TRBV7-6; J: TRBJ1-2; size: -
DNA: TGTGCTAGTGGTTCCCGATTCGCGGGAGTGCCAGATACGCAGTATTTT; CDR3: CASGSRFAGVPDTQYF; D: TRBD2; V: TRBV12-5; J: TRBJ2-3; size: -
DNA: TGTGCCAGCAGCTTAGCCGACAGGAGAACGATTGAGCAGTTCTTC; CDR3: CASSLADRRTIEQFF; D: -; V: TRBV11-2; J: TRBJ2-1; size: -
DNA: TGTGCCAGCAGCCAAGCGGGGACAGTATATGGCTACACCTTC; CDR3: CASSQAGTVYGYTF; D: TRBD1; V: TRBV3-1/TRBV3-2; J: TRBJ1-2; size: -
DNA: TGCGCCAGCAGCTTGGGGCGGAGCTCTGGAAACACCATATATTTT; CDR3: CASSLGRSSGNTIYF; D: -; V: TRBV5-1; J: TRBJ1-3; size: -
DNA: TGTGCCAGCTCACCAGCAGGGGATACTAACTATGGCTACACCTTC; CDR3: CASSPAGDTNYGYTF; D: -; V: TRBV18; J: TRBJ1-2; size: -
DNA: TGCGCCAGCAGCTTGGCGGACAGTTACTCTGGGGCCAACGTCCTGACTTTC; CDR3: CASSLADSYSGANVLTF; D: -; V: TRBV5-1; J: TRBJ2-6; size: -
DNA: TGTGCCAGCAGTGAGACCTACGAGCAGTACTTC; CDR3: CASSETYEQYF; D: -; V: TRBV6-2/TRBV6-3; J: TRBJ2-7; size: -
DNA: TGTGCCAGCAGAAAAACAGGGGGATCATCTGGAAACACCATATATTTT; CDR3: CASRKTGGSSGNTIYF; D: TRBD1; V: TRBV7-2; J: TRBJ1-3; size: -
DNA: TGTGCCAGCAGTAAGCCGACAGGGAGGAACACTGAAGCTTTCTTT; CDR3: CASSKPTGRNTEAFF; D: TRBD1; V: TRBV28; J: TRBJ1-1; size: -
DNA: TGCGCCAGCAGCCAACAGGGCTGGGGCTACACCTTC; CDR3: CASSQQGWGYTF; D: -; V: TRBV4-1; J: TRBJ1-2; size: -
DNA: TGTGCCAGTAGTAAGGGACAGGGGGCCGGAACCGGGGAGCTGTTTTTT; CDR3: CASSKGQGAGTGELFF; D: TRBD1; V: TRBV19; J: TRBJ2-2; size: -